The T cell receptor beta chain under discussion was sequenced for a study of cytomegalovirus exposure and HLA in healthy donors. On the study more broadly: Approximately 81% of 350 to 400 genotyped donors fell in the Caucasian-associated ancestry cluster.

Germline assignment: CDR1 SGDLS and CDR2 YYNGEE. Germline trimming cut 0 bases from V and 2 bases from J; bases unmatched to any gene: 3. The CDR3 spans 15 residues. PCR primers comprised 60 Vbeta and 13 Jbeta primers. Profiled with immunoSEQ multiplex PCR; TCRdb holds only in-frame clones, not every one. The table includes 140,000 to 150,000 clones, about three quarters detected once. Findings and limits, study-wide: A later analysis showed that HLA-associated TCR beta chains had undergone more clonal expansion than equally common others.

Though probably carrying unrecorded immune exposures, donors were nominally healthy at sampling. This clone showed up just once. What it binds is not known. The material sequenced was PBMCs. The receptor was isolated from a woman in her 30s in good health and CMV-seronegative. The chain has TRBV9 and TRBJ2-3; TRBD1 matches 7 bases. The CDR3 loop reads CASSVEGASTDTQYF. CDR3 bases: TGTGCCAGCAGCGTAGAGGGGGCGTCCACAGATACGCAGTATTTT.